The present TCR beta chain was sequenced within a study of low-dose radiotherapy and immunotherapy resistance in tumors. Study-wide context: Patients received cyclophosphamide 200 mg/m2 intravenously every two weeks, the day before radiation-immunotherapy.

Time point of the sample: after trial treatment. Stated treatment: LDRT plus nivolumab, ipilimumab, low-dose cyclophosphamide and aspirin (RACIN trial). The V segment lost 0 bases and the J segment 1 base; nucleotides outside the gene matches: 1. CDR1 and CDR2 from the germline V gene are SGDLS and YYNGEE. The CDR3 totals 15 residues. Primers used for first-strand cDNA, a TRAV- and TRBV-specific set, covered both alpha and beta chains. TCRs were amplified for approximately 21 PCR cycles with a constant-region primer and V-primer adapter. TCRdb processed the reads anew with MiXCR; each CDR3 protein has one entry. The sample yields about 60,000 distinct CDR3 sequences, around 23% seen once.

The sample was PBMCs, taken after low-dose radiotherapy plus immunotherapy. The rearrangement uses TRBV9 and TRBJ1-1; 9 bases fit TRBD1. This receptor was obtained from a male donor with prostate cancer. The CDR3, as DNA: TGTGCCAGCAGCGTAGCGGACAGGGGGAACACTGAAGCTTTCTTT. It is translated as CASSVADRGNTEAFF.